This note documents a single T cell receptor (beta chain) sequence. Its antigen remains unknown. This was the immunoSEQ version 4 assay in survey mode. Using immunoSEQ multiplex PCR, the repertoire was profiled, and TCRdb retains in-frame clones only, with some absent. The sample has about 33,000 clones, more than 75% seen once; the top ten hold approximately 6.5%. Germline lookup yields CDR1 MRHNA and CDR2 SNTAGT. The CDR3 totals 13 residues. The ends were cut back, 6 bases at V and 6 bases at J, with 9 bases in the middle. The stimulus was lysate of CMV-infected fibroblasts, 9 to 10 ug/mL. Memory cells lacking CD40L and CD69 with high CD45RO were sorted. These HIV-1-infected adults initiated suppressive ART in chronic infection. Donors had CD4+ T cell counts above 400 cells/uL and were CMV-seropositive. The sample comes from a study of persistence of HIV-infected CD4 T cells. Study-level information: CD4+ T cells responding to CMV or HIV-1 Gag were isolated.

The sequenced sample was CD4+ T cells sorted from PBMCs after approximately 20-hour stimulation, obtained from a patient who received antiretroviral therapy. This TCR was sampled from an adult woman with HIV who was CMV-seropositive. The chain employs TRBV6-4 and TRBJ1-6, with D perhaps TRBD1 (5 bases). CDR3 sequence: CASRRDFNSPLHF. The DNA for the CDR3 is TGTGCCAGCAGAAGGGACTTTAATTCACCCCTCCACTTT.